These T cell receptor beta chains were read from a single sample in a study of response to subunit inactivated influenza vaccine. TCRdb re-called the RT-PCR reads through MiXCR, storing one row per CDR3 protein. Of some 150,000 distinct CDR3 sequences listed, about 12% are singletons. A further study also used this sample, focusing on T cells expressing NK-cell markers.

The sample consisted of CD8+ T cells sorted from PBMCs, taken 11 to 12 days after vaccination. The source of these receptors is a man over 45 who received an inactivated influenza vaccine. The CDR3 runs from the conserved cysteine through the conserved F or W. The order of the fields is D gene, J gene, clone size, V gene, CDR3 protein, CDR3 DNA. A D gene is named only where the DNA matches it firmly. A clone size is listed for some rows: how often the clone was seen (once, few, many), or a class if it is expanded.

. TRBJ2-2 . TRBV6-1 CATSEEGMGYTGELFF TGTGCCACTTCAGAGGAAGGCATGGGGTACACCGGGGAGCTGTTTTTT
. TRBJ2-1 . TRBV11-2 CASSLNPMSSYNEQFF TGTGCCAGCAGCTTAAACCCCATGAGCTCCTACAATGAGCAGTTCTTC
TRBD2 TRBJ2-4 . TRBV7-9 CASSPPAGGPFGDIQYF TGTGCCAGCAGCCCCCCAGCGGGGGGGCCATTCGGGGACATTCAGTACTTC
. TRBJ1-5 . TRBV4-1 CASSQDPVTGNQPQHF TGCGCCAGCAGCCAAGACCCCGTGACGGGGAATCAGCCCCAGCATTTT
. TRBJ1-6 few TRBV6-2/TRBV6-3 CASSYGWTPLHF TGTGCCAGCAGTTACGGTTGGACACCCCTCCACTTT
. TRBJ2-7 . TRBV11-3 CASSLRSGEDNEQYF TGTGCCAGCAGCTTACGGTCCGGGGAAGATAACGAGCAGTACTTC
. TRBJ2-2 once TRBV27 CASSARLGTNTGELFF TGTGCCAGCAGTGCCCGCTTGGGTACGAACACCGGGGAGCTGTTTTTT
. TRBJ1-2 few TRBV4-3 CASSQGRTAGSYGYTF TGCGCCAGCAGCCAAGGCAGAACTGCCGGTTCCTATGGCTACACCTTC
. TRBJ2-1 . TRBV3-1 CASSLGLSSVYNEQFF TGTGCCAGCAGCCTCGGACTCAGCTCAGTCTACAATGAGCAGTTCTTC
. TRBJ2-1 few TRBV28 CASSRTSTTQRDEQFF TGTGCCAGCAGTCGGACGTCTACAACCCAACGGGATGAGCAGTTCTTC
. TRBJ1-1 many TRBV29-1 CSVERGLNTEAFF TGCAGCGTTGAGCGGGGACTGAACACTGAAGCTTTCTTT
. TRBJ2-1 . TRBV5-6 CASSFSGAPYNEQFF TGTGCCAGCAGCTTTTCAGGAGCCCCCTACAATGAGCAGTTCTTC
TRBD1 TRBJ1-2 . TRBV12-3/TRBV12-4 CASSWAIRTGGDYGYTF TGTGCCAGCAGTTGGGCGATTCGGACAGGGGGCGACTATGGCTACACCTTC
TRBD2 TRBJ2-3 few TRBV5-6 CASSLAGFTDTQYF TGTGCCAGCAGTCTAGCGGGATTCACAGATACGCAGTATTTT
. TRBJ2-7 few TRBV27 CASSLGPAYEQYF TGTGCCAGCAGTTTGGGGCCCGCCTACGAGCAGTACTTC
. TRBJ2-3 few TRBV18 CASSNGPGTDTQYF TGTGCCAGCTCCAACGGGCCGGGCACAGATACGCAGTATTTT
. TRBJ2-7 . TRBV28 CASSLVLSDEQYF TGTGCCAGCAGTTTAGTTTTGTCAGACGAGCAGTACTTC
TRBD2 TRBJ2-7 few TRBV28 CASTPGGAEQYF TGTGCCAGCACTCCCGGGGGGGCCGAGCAGTACTTC
TRBD2 TRBJ2-1 few TRBV7-2 CASSLTSGPYNEQFF TGTGCCAGCAGCTTGACTAGCGGTCCTTACAATGAGCAGTTCTTC
. TRBJ2-5 few TRBV21-1 CASSAKPRAETQYF TGTGCCAGCAGCGCCAAACCCAGGGCGGAGACCCAGTACTTC
. TRBJ2-3 . TRBV9 CASSGGDRPSTDTQYF TGTGCCAGCAGCGGGGGGGACAGACCAAGCACAGATACGCAGTATTTT
. TRBJ1-5 few TRBV6-2/TRBV6-3 CASSYSKFGGNQPQHF TGTGCCAGCAGTTACTCGAAATTTGGGGGCAATCAGCCCCAGCATTTT
. TRBJ2-7 few TRBV19 CASTSGQGFHEQYF .
. TRBJ2-4 . TRBV6-2/TRBV6-3 CASSYLVGPRNIQYF TGTGCCAGCAGTTACCTAGTAGGTCCGCGAAACATTCAGTACTTC
. TRBJ2-7 . TRBV28 CASSSLQEQYF TGTGCCAGCAGCTCCCTACAGGAGCAGTACTTC
. TRBJ2-7 few TRBV2 CASSDLNEQYF TGTGCCAGCAGTGATTTAAACGAGCAGTACTTC
TRBD2 TRBJ2-5 few TRBV20-1 CSARDFSGGETQYF TGCAGTGCTAGAGATTTCAGCGGGGGTGAGACCCAGTACTTC
TRBD2 TRBJ2-5 . TRBV27 CASRTSAGETQYF TGTGCCAGCCGGACTAGCGCGGGAGAGACCCAGTACTTC
. TRBJ2-3 . TRBV2 CASSDPAGRDTQYF TGTGCCAGCAGTGATCCGGCGGGCCGAGATACGCAGTATTTT
TRBD2 TRBJ2-1 few TRBV23-1 CASRPSGTSGYNEQFF TGCGCCAGCAGACCCTCCGGGACTAGCGGTTACAATGAGCAGTTCTTC
. TRBJ1-2 many TRBV15 CATSRESGKDGYTF TGTGCCACCAGCAGAGAATCGGGGAAAGATGGCTACACCTTC
TRBD2 TRBJ2-3 . TRBV20-1 CSARRLAGGYLMTDTQYF TGCAGTGCTAGAAGACTAGCGGGAGGTTACCTTATGACAGATACGCAGTATTTT
TRBD1 TRBJ2-5 few TRBV28 CASSLPDRGQETQYF TGTGCCAGCAGTTTACCGGACAGGGGACAAGAGACCCAGTACTTC
. TRBJ2-1 many TRBV7-2 CASSLGPGRYNEQFF TGTGCCAGCAGCTTAGGGCCAGGGAGATACAATGAGCAGTTCTTC
. TRBJ2-1 . TRBV20-1 CSAREGPYEFF TGCAGTGCTAGAGAGGGTCCCTATGAGTTCTTC
. TRBJ1-2 . TRBV29-1 CSVQGGAEAGIANYGYTF TGCAGCGTCCAGGGAGGGGCTGAAGCGGGAATAGCTAACTATGGCTACACCTTC
TRBD2 TRBJ2-1 many TRBV29-1 CSAKLAGGTYNEQFF TGCAGCGCAAAACTAGCGGGGGGGACTTACAATGAGCAGTTCTTC
. TRBJ2-7 few TRBV15 CATSSENPYEQYF TGTGCCACCAGCAGCGAGAATCCCTACGAGCAGTACTTC
. TRBJ2-7 few TRBV20-1 CSAPYLGEQYF TGCAGTGCGCCCTATTTGGGCGAGCAGTACTTC
. TRBJ2-4 . TRBV4-2 CASSPKGGVDKNIQYF TGTGCCAGCAGCCCTAAGGGTGGTGTCGACAAAAACATTCAGTACTTC